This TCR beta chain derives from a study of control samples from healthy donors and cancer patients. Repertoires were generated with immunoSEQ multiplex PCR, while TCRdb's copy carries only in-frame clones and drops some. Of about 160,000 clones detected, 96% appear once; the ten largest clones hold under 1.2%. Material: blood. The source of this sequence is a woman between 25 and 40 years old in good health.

The CDR3 coding sequence is TGTGCCAGCAGCTTAGGGGTCGAGCAGTTCTTC. Its translation: CASSLGVEQFF. The rearrangement uses TRBV11-2 and TRBJ2-1, with D hard to call. The length of the CDR3 is 11 residues. Per the germline V gene, CDR1 is SGHAT and CDR2 is FQNNGV. Trimming shortened V by 1 base and J by 10 bases, and 5 bases separated the two germline ends. The full variable domain, completed using reference TRBV11-2 and TRBJ2-1, is EAGVAQSPRYKIIEKRQSVAFWCNPISGHATLYWYQQILGQGPKLLIQFQNNGVVDDSQLPKDRFSAERLKGVDSTLKIQPAKLEDSAVYLCASSLGVEQFFGPGTRLTVL.